The next 24 T cell receptor beta chains were all read from a single sample in a study of OX40 agonist ivuxolimab in advanced cancers. This table comes from immunoSEQ multiplex PCR, and its TCRdb copy is limited to in-frame clones, with some not included. The sample includes 95,000 to 100,000 clones, about four fifths of them seen just once. The sequencing here drew on CD4+ or CD8+ T cells sorted from blood, taken in a trial of the OX40 agonist ivuxolimab. Receptor source: an adult with an advanced solid tumor such as melanoma, head and neck, liver or kidney cancer.

The CDR3 loop reads CASSQDPSGGAFF. The DNA of the CDR3 is TGCGCCAGCAGCCAAGACCCTTCCGGTGGGGCTTTCTTT. The chain links TRBV4-1 to TRBJ1-1; D unclear. V shed 0 bases and J shed 11 bases, with 13 bases lying between them. The germline V gene has CDR1 MGHRA and CDR2 YSYEKL. This CDR3 region has 13 residues.

The chain couples TRBV5-1 to TRBJ1-1; possibly TRBD1 for D (6 bases). V shed 4 bases and J shed 0 bases, with 16 bases lying between them. In germline, CDR1 is SGHRS, CDR2 YFSETQ. The CDR3 is 16 residues long. CDR3 nucleotide sequence: TGCGCCAGCAGCACCCAGACAGGAGGAATGAACACTGAAGCTTTCTTT. Its protein product is CASSTQTGGMNTEAFF.

The chain recombines TRBV28 with TRBJ2-7, with 10 bases fitting TRBD2. Germline V gene lookup returns CDR1 MDHEN and CDR2 SYDVKM. The V and J ends lost 10 bases and 4 bases, in that order; junction bases with no gene match: 10. CDR3 length: 14 amino acids. DNA for the CDR3: TGTGCCACCAGGGGAGCGGGGGGGCTATACGAGCAGTACTTC. Its translation is CATRGAGGLYEQYF.

The chain is built from TRBV6-6 and TRBJ2-1; a possible D gene is TRBD1 (6 bases). Trimming shortened V by 2 bases and J by 0 bases, and 8 bases separated the two germline ends. Germline loops: CDR1 MNHNY, CDR2 SVGAGI (reference sequence). This CDR3 spans 15 amino acids. This chain's CDR3 is CASSYDRSSYNEQFF. For the CDR3, the DNA is TGTGCCAGCAGTTACGACAGGAGCTCCTACAATGAGCAGTTCTTC.

J is TRBJ2-3 and V is TRBV5-1; D gene ambiguous. There are 12 residues in the CDR3. Trimming left V 4 bases short and J 5 bases short, with 8 bases between. Germline CDR1 and CDR2: SGHRS and YFSETQ. CDR3 in DNA: TGCGCCAGCAGCCCGGGCCGAGATACGCAGTATTTT. As protein: CASSPGRDTQYF. Full variable domain (rest looked up from reference TRBV5-1 and TRBJ2-3): KAGVTQTPRYLIKTRGQQVTLSCSPISGHRSVSWYQQTPGQGLQFLFEYFSETQRNKGNFPGRFSGRQFSNSRSEMNVSTLELGDSALYLCASSPGRDTQYFGPGTRLTVL.

The rearrangement joins TRBV28 to TRBJ1-2; tentative D call: TRBD1 (6 bases). The CDR3 has 14 residues. The germline V gene has CDR1 MDHEN and CDR2 SYDVKM. V was clipped by 5 bases and J by 2 bases, with 12 bases between them. In DNA form, the CDR3 reads TGTGCCAGCAGTGAAGTACAGGGAAACTATGGCTACACCTTC. Amino acid sequence: CASSEVQGNYGYTF.

V gene TRBV7-9 combines with J gene TRBJ2-7; TRBD1 aligns across 8 bases. This CDR3 region has 14 residues. The germline V gene encodes CDR1 SEHNR and CDR2 FQNEAQ (reference sequence). The V segment lost 5 bases and the J segment 1 base; nucleotides outside the gene matches: 4. The CDR3 loop reads CASSRTGNSYEQYF. As DNA, the CDR3 is TGTGCCAGCAGCCGGACAGGGAATTCCTACGAGCAGTACTTC.

J is TRBJ2-5 and V is TRBV4-2, with D possibly TRBD2 on 6 matching bases. V lost 1 base and J 5 bases, leaving 11 bases between the germline ends. The CDR3 is 14 amino acids. Per germline, CDR1 LGHNA and CDR2 YNFKEQ. CDR3 DNA sequence: TGTGCCAGCAGCCAAGTTCGAGGAGGGGAGACCCAGTACTTC. This translates into CASSQVRGGETQYF.

The chain links TRBV5-1 to TRBJ1-3; TRBD1 matches at 8 bases. The CDR3 is made up of 16 amino acids. Germline V CDR1 and CDR2: SGHRS, YFSETQ. The ends lost 4 bases at V and 4 bases at J; junction bases unmatched: 10. CDR3 sequence: CASSLPGTGTGNTIYF. The DNA for the CDR3 is TGCGCCAGCAGCCTCCCCGGGACAGGTACGGGAAACACCATATATTTT.

J is TRBJ1-2 and V is TRBV27; possibly TRBD1 for D (5 bases). Germline CDR1 MNHEY, CDR2 SMNVEV (reference sequence). Trimming pared 3 bases from V and 7 bases from J, leaving 15 bases between. CDR3 size: 14 residues. The DNA for the CDR3 is TGTGCCAGCAGTTTTACCGGACTAAGGGGTGGCTACACCTTC. The encoded protein is CASSFTGLRGGYTF.

The chain recombines TRBV5-5 with TRBJ1-5; D uncertain. The CDR3 length is 15 residues. V lost 1 base and J 2 bases, leaving 10 bases between the germline ends. Germline CDR1 reads SGHKS; CDR2 reads YYEKEE (reference sequence). The CDR3 is CASSLSSQGNQPQHF. CDR3 nucleotide sequence: TGTGCCAGCAGCTTGTCTTCTCAGGGCAATCAGCCCCAGCATTTT.

The genes are TRBV5-5 and TRBJ1-5, with TRBD1 matching over 9 bases. The CDR3 length is 14 residues. The junction had 6 bases not matched to a gene; V was cut back by 4 bases and J by 7 bases. The germline V gene has CDR1 SGHKS and CDR2 YYEKEE (reference sequence). CDR3 nucleotides: TGTGCCAGCAGCACTGGGACAGGGTGGCAGCCCCAGCATTTT. This sequence encodes CASSTGTGWQPQHF. Using reference TRBV5-5 and TRBJ1-5 for the parts outside the CDR3, the full variable domain is DAGVTQSPTHLIKTRGQQVTLRCSPISGHKSVSWYQQVLGQGPQFIFQYYEKEERGRGNFPDRFSARQFPNYSSELNVNALLLGDSALYLCASSTGTGWQPQHFGDGTRLSIL.

The chain is built from TRBV6-5 and TRBJ2-7, with TRBD1 matching over 9 bases. Trimming at V came to 6 bases and at J to 3 bases, leaving 6 bases not matched to a gene. The CDR3 runs 14 residues. Germline V gene sequence: CDR1 MNHEY, CDR2 SVGAGI. The DNA for the CDR3 is TGTGCCAGCAGATTGGGACAGGGCGGCTACGAGCAGTACTTC. Its protein is CASRLGQGGYEQYF.

The rearrangement joins TRBV5-1 to TRBJ1-6; D uncertain. Germline CDR1 SGHRS, CDR2 YFSETQ. Trimming left V 2 bases short and J 1 base short, with 16 bases between. The CDR3 length is 18 residues. Here the CDR3 reads CASSFAGGRGSYNSPLHF. The DNA for the CDR3 is TGCGCCAGCAGCTTTGCAGGTGGACGGGGATCCTATAATTCACCCCTCCACTTT. Based on the CDR3 plus reference TRBV5-1 and TRBJ1-6, the full variable domain is KAGVTQTPRYLIKTRGQQVTLSCSPISGHRSVSWYQQTPGQGLQFLFEYFSETQRNKGNFPGRFSGRQFSNSRSEMNVSTLELGDSALYLCASSFAGGRGSYNSPLHFGNGTRLTVT.

The rearrangement links TRBV6-5 to TRBJ2-5; a possible D gene is TRBD1 (6 bases). The CDR3 runs to 15 residues. Germline lookup yields CDR1 MNHEY and CDR2 SVGAGI. The V end lost 4 bases, the J end lost 1 base, and 13 bases lay between the germline ends. As DNA, the CDR3 is TGTGCCAGCAGTTCCTCGAGGACAGTCCAAGAGACCCAGTACTTC. This sequence encodes CASSSSRTVQETQYF.

The rearrangement joins TRBV19 to TRBJ2-1; 11 bases agree with TRBD2. CDR3 length: 19 amino acids. Looked up from germline, CDR1 is LNHDA and CDR2 is SQIVND (reference sequence). V shed 4 bases, J shed 4 bases, and the junction held 15 bases outside the gene matches. The CDR3 sequence: CASSNPTSGTRSDYNEQFF. As DNA, the CDR3 is TGTGCCAGTAGTAACCCGACTAGCGGGACCCGATCAGATTACAATGAGCAGTTCTTC.

The J gene is TRBJ2-5, the V gene TRBV7-2; 9 nucleotides match TRBD1. CDR3 size: 15 residues. The V gene end was trimmed by 3 bases and the J gene end by 5 bases; junction bases not matched to a gene: 7. Germline CDR1 reads SGHTA; CDR2 reads FQGNSA. DNA for the CDR3: TGTGCCAGCAGCTTCAACTCGGGGACAGGGGAGACCCAGTACTTC. This sequence encodes CASSFNSGTGETQYF.

This clone was detected only a few times. The V gene is TRBV14, the J gene TRBJ2-2; 7 nucleotides line up with TRBD2. This CDR3 is built from 14 residues. V gave up 1 base and J gave up 6 bases; unmatched junction bases: 2. CDR1 SGHDN and CDR2 FVKESK come from the germline V gene. CDR3 DNA sequence: TGTGCCAGCAGCCAAGCCGGGGGGTCCGGGGAGCTGTTTTTT. Translated: CASSQAGGSGELFF.

The genes are TRBV28 and TRBJ1-5; D might be TRBD1 (6 bases). The V end lost 7 bases, the J end lost 5 bases, and 15 bases lay between the germline ends. CDR3 size: 14 residues. The V gene's germline CDR1 is MDHEN and CDR2 SYDVKM. The CDR3: CASTLQGFDQPQHF. CDR3 nucleotide sequence: TGTGCCAGCACCCTACAGGGATTTGATCAGCCCCAGCATTTT.

This rearrangement joins TRBV29-1 to TRBJ2-7; the D call may be TRBD1 or TRBD2 (6 bases each). The CDR3 sequence is 13 residues long. In germline, CDR1 is SQVTM, CDR2 ANQGSEA. Trimming stripped 4 bases from V and 7 bases from J, with 17 bases between. This chain's CDR3 is CSVGGARTEEQYF. In nucleotides, the CDR3 is TGCAGCGTTGGGGGGGCCCGCACCGAGGAGCAGTACTTC.

The chain's CDR3 is CASSWTNSPLHF. In DNA, the CDR3 is TGTGCCAGCAGCTGGACCAATTCACCCCTCCACTTT. The chain employs TRBV2 and TRBJ1-6, with no clear D. Germline lookup yields CDR1 SNHLY and CDR2 FYNNEI. This CDR3 has 12 amino acids. V lost 6 bases to trimming and J lost 7 bases, with 7 bases between them.

This chain connects TRBV28 to TRBJ1-2; TRBD1 matches 8 bases. The CDR3 extends over 17 amino acids. Germline CDR1 MDHEN, CDR2 SYDVKM. V gave up 3 bases and J gave up 4 bases; unmatched junction bases: 13. CDR3 sequence: CASSLGTGGGHGYGYTF. The CDR3 DNA sequence: TGTGCCAGCAGTTTGGGGACAGGCGGGGGTCATGGCTATGGCTACACCTTC.

The J gene is TRBJ1-6, the V gene TRBV28; the D gene is possibly TRBD1 (5 bases). From germline, CDR1 is MDHEN and CDR2 SYDVKM. The V and J ends lost 2 bases and 7 bases respectively, with 9 bases between them. The CDR3 is 14 amino acids. This CDR3 reads CASSLRQLNSPLHF. DNA of the CDR3: TGTGCCAGCAGTTTAAGACAGCTCAATTCACCCCTCCACTTT.

Details on this clone: The same CDR3 is also encoded by other DNA sequences in this sample. The rearrangement uses TRBV29-1 and TRBJ2-1; D remains unclear. CDR1 is SQVTM and CDR2 is ANQGSEA in the germline V gene. This CDR3 contains 11 residues. V gave up 5 bases and J gave up 2 bases, with 4 bases separating them. The CDR3 is CSVKTYNEQFF. The DNA of the CDR3 is TGCAGCGTTAAGACCTACAATGAGCAGTTCTTC.